This T cell receptor (beta chain) was profiled in a study of cytomegalovirus exposure and HLA in healthy donors. It was with 60 Vbeta and 13 Jbeta primers that the PCR ran. TCRdb's table, derived via immunoSEQ multiplex PCR, lists solely in-frame clones and lacks some. Among tens of thousands of clones listed, approximately 80% were seen once. Germline CDR1 and CDR2: SNHLY and FYNNEI. The CDR3 runs to 14 residues. V lost 4 bases to trimming and J lost 6 bases; unmatched junction nucleotides: 3. The TCR sequence derives from a man in his thirties or forties in good health and CMV-seronegative. The chain joins TRBV2 to TRBJ2-2; 9 positions agree with TRBD2. Sample: PBMCs. The CDR3 loop reads CASSGRLAAGELFF. CDR3 sequence (DNA): TGTGCCAGCAGTGGGCGACTAGCGGCCGGGGAGCTGTTTTTT. The variable domain in full, completed from reference TRBV2 and TRBJ2-2, reads EPEVTQTPSHQVTQMGQEVILRCVPISNHLYFYWYRQILGQKVEFLVSFYNNEISEKSEIFDDQFSVERPDGSNFTLKIRSTKLEDSAMYFCASSGRLAAGELFFGEGSRLTVL.